The next 26 T cell receptor beta chains were all read from a single sample in a study of blood T cells in healthy people across ages. The second PCR ran roughly 7 to 12 cycles with a sample-barcoded 5' primer and J-beta primers. TCRdb fed the 5' RACE reads into MiXCR, producing one record per CDR3 protein. The sample includes hundreds of thousands of distinct CDR3 sequences, roughly 32% of them seen just once. Material for sequencing was blood. The source is a woman at least 80 years old in good health.

This chain connects TRBV6-2 or TRBV6-3 to TRBJ1-1; 10 bases line up with TRBD1. The germline gives CDR1 MNHEY, CDR2 SVGEGT. V lost 1 base, J lost 3 bases, and 5 bases stayed unmatched. The CDR3 has 16 amino acids. This CDR3 is CASSYYDRGPYTEAFF. The CDR3 DNA is TGTGCCAGCAGTTACTACGACAGGGGGCCATACACTGAAGCTTTCTTT.

There are many counts of this clonotype. The chain recombines TRBV12-3 or TRBV12-4 with TRBJ1-2; D unclear. V was pared by 2 bases and J by 3 bases, with 10 bases between. This CDR3 spans 14 amino acids. The CDR3 here is CASSLHGGDYGYTF. The CDR3 DNA reads as TGTGCCAGCAGTTTACACGGTGGCGACTATGGCTACACCTTC.

Turning to this clonotype: A clone one base away is much larger, so this may be a read error. This chain links TRBV6-6 with TRBJ2-5; D is unclear. The V gene's germline CDR1 is MNHNY and CDR2 SVGAGI (reference sequence). V shed 0 bases and J shed 11 bases, with 7 bases lying between them. The CDR3 is 11 residues long. The CDR3 nucleotides are TGTGCCAGCAGTTACTCTCACCAGCAGTACTTC. The encoded protein is CASSYSHQQYF.

This clonotype came up many times. The rearrangement links TRBV9 to TRBJ2-3; no definite D call. V lost 0 bases and J lost 1, with 3 bases in between. This CDR3 contains 13 residues. Per the germline V gene, CDR1 is SGDLS and CDR2 is YYNGEE. This CDR3 is CASSVVGTDTQYF. In nucleotides, the CDR3 is TGTGCCAGCAGCGTAGTTGGCACAGATACGCAGTATTTT.

This clonotype was seen many times. V usage is TRBV6-2 or TRBV6-3 and J usage is TRBJ2-6; perhaps D is TRBD1 or TRBD2 (5 bases each). Trimming took 6 bases from V and 4 from J, leaving 13 bases between them. Germline V gene sequence: CDR1 MNHEY, CDR2 SVGEGT. CDR3 length: 15 residues. The CDR3 coding sequence is TGTGCCAGCAGCCGAGGGGTGAGGGGGGCCAACGTCCTGACTTTC. This translates into CASSRGVRGANVLTF.

The genes are TRBV27 and TRBJ1-6, with unresolved D. Looked up from germline, CDR1 is MNHEY and CDR2 is SMNVEV (reference sequence). The V end lost 6 bases, the J end lost 9 bases, and 9 bases lay between the germline ends. The length of the CDR3 is 12 residues. The CDR3 nucleotides are TGTGCCAGCAGCCAGGCCCTTTCACCCCTCCACTTT. It translates to CASSQALSPLHF.

This clonotype has only a few counts. The chain combines TRBV6-2 or TRBV6-3 with TRBJ1-1; perhaps TRBD1 as D (6 bases). The CDR3 length is 12 residues. From germline, CDR1 is MNHEY and CDR2 SVGEGT. Trimming stripped 8 bases from V and 7 bases from J, with 14 bases between. This CDR3 is CASWEGVVEAFF. Written as DNA, the CDR3 is TGTGCCAGCTGGGAGGGGGTGGTTGAAGCTTTCTTT.

This clonotype was seen at least ten times. The CDR3 DNA sequence: TGTGCCCTTCATGATCCGGGGGCCTCTAACTATGGCTACACCTTC. It encodes CALHDPGASNYGYTF. The rearrangement joins TRBV10-3 to TRBJ1-2; maybe TRBD1 (6 bases). Between the trimmed V and J ends, which lost 11 bases and 0 bases, there was a span of 19 bases. CDR1 is ENHRY and CDR2 is SYGVKD in the germline V gene. The CDR3 contains 15 residues.

The sample holds a few counts of this clonotype. This may arise from a read error, as a much more abundant clone is one base away. This chain uses TRBV9 with TRBJ2-7; 7 bases fit TRBD1. The CDR3 covers 14 residues. V was pared by 3 bases and J by 4 bases, with 7 bases of the junction left unmatched. Germline CDR1 is SGDLS and CDR2 is YYNGEE. The CDR3 sequence: CASSGAGTEYEQYF. As DNA, the CDR3 is TGTGCCAGCAGCGGAGCTGGGACAGAGTACGAGCAGTACTTC. Drawing the rest from reference TRBV9 and TRBJ2-7, the complete variable domain is DSGVTQTPKHLITATGQRVTLRCSPRSGDLSVYWYQQSLDQGLQFLIQYYNGEERAKGNILERFSAQQFPDLHSELNLSSLELGDSALYFCASSGAGTEYEQYFGPGTRLTVT.

This clonotype was seen more than once but under ten times. The chain carries TRBV6-5 and TRBJ1-3; 7 bases fit TRBD1. The trim removed 0 bases at V and 0 bases at J, leaving 2 bases unmatched. CDR1 MNHEY and CDR2 SVGAGI come from the germline V gene. The CDR3 contains 16 residues. CDR3 amino acids: CASSYSTGVSGNTIYF. The CDR3 coding sequence is TGTGCCAGCAGTTACTCCACAGGGGTCTCTGGAAACACCATATATTTT.

This clonotype has ten or more counts. V usage is TRBV3-1 and J usage is TRBJ2-7; D possibly matches TRBD1 or TRBD2 (5 bases each). Trimming removed 0 bases at V and 4 bases at J, with 13 bases between. The CDR3 totals 15 residues. Germline loops: CDR1 LGHDT, CDR2 YNNKEL (reference sequence). The CDR3 region is CASSQDLRGPYEQYF. The DNA of the CDR3 is TGTGCCAGCAGCCAAGATCTCCGGGGACCATACGAGCAGTACTTC.

As for this clonotype: A much more abundant neighbour one base away suggests this may be a read error. The V and J genes are TRBV20-1 and TRBJ2-4; D tentatively fits TRBD1 or TRBD2 (5 bases each). The better agreement between TRBJ2-7 and the DNA end casts doubt on the J call. The CDR3 length is 14 residues. Germline CDR1 DFQATT, CDR2 SNEGSKA (reference sequence). CDR3 sequence reads: CSAQRDGAGGEQYF. CDR3 DNA: TGCAGTGCTCAGAGGGACGGTGCTGGGGGCGAGCAGTACTTC.

The J gene is TRBJ2-5, the V gene TRBV27, with 11 bases fitting TRBD2. The tail of the sequence fits TRBJ2-7 better, so the J call may be wrong. This CDR3 is 17 amino acids long. Per the germline V gene, CDR1 is MNHEY and CDR2 is SMNVEV (reference sequence). The CDR3 loop reads CASSSLGSSGRSYEQYF. The CDR3 DNA reads as TGTGCCAGCAGTTCCCTGGGGTCTAGCGGGAGGTCCTACGAGCAGTACTTC.

This clonotype was seen a handful of times. Since the CDR3 does not end with the conserved phenylalanine or tryptophan, this likely comes from a read error. J is TRBJ2-3 and V is TRBV9; 8 nucleotides match TRBD2. Trimming took 7 bases from V and 1 from J; bases not matched to a gene: 8. Germline V gives CDR1 SGDLS, CDR2 YYNGEE. The CDR3 totals 15 residues. As DNA, the CDR3 is TGTGCCAGCGGCCGGGGGGGAAGTCGCACAGATACGCAGTATGTT. Translating gives CASGRGGSRTDTQYV.

This clonotype was found a few times. The chain recombines TRBV20-1 with TRBJ1-1, with D possibly being TRBD1 (5 bases). The germline V and J ends were trimmed by 3 bases and 4 bases, with 18 bases remaining between them. The CDR3 consists of 15 residues. Germline-derived CDR1 and CDR2 are DFQATT and SNEGSKA (reference sequence). The CDR3 coding sequence is TGCAGTGCTAGCGGGACGAGGATGATGGGCACTGAAGCTTTCTTT. This translates into CSASGTRMMGTEAFF.

In this sample, this clonotype turned up many times. The chain employs TRBV20-1 and TRBJ2-5, with 7 bases matching TRBD1. The junction had 10 bases not matched to a gene; V was cut back by 7 bases and J by 5 bases. Germline CDR1 is DFQATT and CDR2 is SNEGSKA (reference sequence). This CDR3 spans 13 amino acids. The CDR3 loop reads CSGTNRGEETQYF. The CDR3 nucleotides are TGCAGTGGGACGAACAGGGGCGAGGAGACCCAGTACTTC.

This clonotype has at least ten counts. The V call is TRBV20-1, the J call TRBJ2-5, with TRBD2 matching 9 bases. Germline trimming cut 2 bases from V and 2 bases from J; bases unmatched to any gene: 12. The CDR3 covers 17 residues. Germline loops: CDR1 DFQATT, CDR2 SNEGSKA (reference sequence). CDR3 region: CSARWPRGGREQETQYF. CDR3 in DNA: TGCAGTGCTAGATGGCCGCGGGGGGGCCGGGAGCAAGAGACCCAGTACTTC.

This clonotype was counted only a few times. The J gene is TRBJ1-4, the V gene TRBV9; no definite D call. V lost 3 bases and J lost 0, with 6 bases in between. The germline CDR1 and CDR2 sequences are SGDLS and YYNGEE. The CDR3 covers 14 residues. The CDR3 loop reads CASSDVATNEKLFF. The CDR3 bases are TGTGCCAGCAGCGACGTTGCAACTAATGAAAAACTGTTTTTT.

This clonotype has at least ten counts. The rearrangement joins TRBV7-2 to TRBJ1-6; possibly TRBD1 for D (5 bases). Trimming removed 5 bases from V and 5 bases from J, with 13 bases in between. Germline V lookup: CDR1 SGHTA, CDR2 FQGNSA. The CDR3 runs to 15 residues. The CDR3 DNA sequence: TGTGCCAGCAGCGTCCAGGGAGGCCATAATTCACCCCTCCACTTT. It codes for CASSVQGGHNSPLHF.

Worth noting for this clonotype: A single base separates this from a much larger clone, so it may be a read error. The chain recombines TRBV11-2 with TRBJ2-1; 8 bases are a match to TRBD1. The V gene end was trimmed by 5 bases and the J gene end by 4 bases; junction bases not matched to a gene: 7. This CDR3 has 15 residues. CDR1 and CDR2 from the germline V gene are SGHAT and FQNNGV. The CDR3 region is CASSLGQAKYNEQFF. CDR3 bases: TGTGCCAGCAGCCTGGGACAGGCGAAGTACAATGAGCAGTTCTTC.

This clonotype was seen more than once but under ten times. The rearrangement joins TRBV6-1 to TRBJ1-5, with 7 bases identical to TRBD1. The CDR3 has 16 amino acids. Trimming took 2 bases from V and 2 from J; bases not matched to a gene: 6. Looked up from germline, CDR1 is MNHNS and CDR2 is SASEGT. The CDR3 loop is CASSELGRGGNQPQHF. DNA for the CDR3: TGTGCCAGCAGTGAACTGGGCAGGGGGGGCAATCAGCCCCAGCATTTT.

Regarding this clonotype: A much more abundant neighbour one base away suggests this may be a read error. V and J are TRBV10-3 and TRBJ1-2; D is possibly TRBD1 (5 bases). The CDR3 is made up of 11 amino acids. Germline CDR1 ENHRY, CDR2 SYGVKD. CDR3 region: CAISSGNGCTF. CDR3 coding DNA: TGTGCCATCAGCTCAGGGAATGGCTGCACCTTC.

The chain links TRBV19 to TRBJ2-4, with D possibly TRBD1 on 6 matching bases. V was clipped by 1 base and J by 6 bases, with 16 bases between them. This CDR3 comprises 16 residues. Germline V gene lookup returns CDR1 LNHDA and CDR2 SQIVND (reference sequence). Written as DNA, the CDR3 is TGTGCCAGTAGTATAGGCCAGGGGCAGCGGCGAAACATTCAGTACTTC. Amino acid sequence: CASSIGQGQRRNIQYF.

A note on this clonotype: The junction and the germline gene differ at one end; a read error may be behind it. V usage is TRBV20-1 and J usage is TRBJ2-7; TRBD2 is a possible D gene (7 bases). Germline V gene sequence: CDR1 DFQATT, CDR2 SNEGSKA (reference sequence). This CDR3 spans 16 amino acids. CDR3 in amino acids: CSARVGGGPESYKQYF. The DNA of the CDR3 is TGCAGTGCTAGAGTTGGGGGGGGGCCAGAAAGCTACAAGCAGTACTTC.

This clonotype showed up just a few times. This may stem from a read error, because a much larger clone lies one nucleotide away. This sequence joins TRBV6-2 or TRBV6-3 and TRBJ2-1; 7 bases line up with TRBD1. The DNA end lines up better with TRBJ2-7; the J call may be wrong. Germline V gene lookup returns CDR1 MNHEY and CDR2 SVGEGT. This CDR3 region has 14 residues. CDR3 DNA sequence: TGTGCCAGCATGGACAGGAGATCCTACAATGAGCAGTACTTC. Its protein is CASMDRRSYNEQYF.

For this clonotype: A junction boundary mismatches the germline segment, possibly from a read error. V is TRBV7-2 and J is TRBJ2-5; D is perhaps TRBD1 or TRBD2 (7 bases each). Germline CDR1 is SGHTA and CDR2 is FQGNSA. The CDR3 consists of 16 residues. CDR3 DNA sequence: TGTGCCAGCAGCTACCCCCAGGGGGGGGTGCGAGAGACCCTGTACTTC. Amino acids: CASSYPQGGVRETLYF. The full variable domain, with the rest looked up from reference TRBV7-2 and TRBJ2-5, is GAGVSQSPSNKVTEKGKDVELRCDPISGHTALYWYRQSLGQGLEFLIYFQGNSAPDKSGLPSDRFSAERTGGSVSTLTIQRTQQEDSAVYLCASSYPQGGVRETLYFGPGTRLLVL.